This passage covers 26 T cell receptor beta chains from one sample sequenced in a study of beta chain features in type 1 diabetes. Since all of the isolated RNA was reverse transcribed, expressed TCRB transcripts were what got sequenced. Here immunoSEQ multiplex PCR was the method, and the copy in TCRdb shows in-frame clones only, minus some. The sample comprises more than 300,000 clones, around 12% of which are singletons, and 0.017% rests with the top ten. What was sequenced was naive CD4+ T cells from blood. These receptors originate from a man aged 18 to 35 in good health.

The V gene is TRBV7-3, the J gene TRBJ2-4, with 9 bases identical to TRBD1. This CDR3 is 12 amino acids long. After removal of 4 bases from V and 15 bases from J, the junction contained 7 bases not matched to a gene. From germline, CDR1 is SGHTA and CDR2 FQGTGA. CDR3 sequence: CASSSQGTGLYF. DNA for the CDR3: TGTGCCAGCAGCTCCCAGGGGACAGGGCTGTACTTC.

This clone showed up just a few times. V usage is TRBV6-5 and J usage is TRBJ2-7; 9 bases are shared with TRBD1. The length of the CDR3 is 14 residues. From germline, CDR1 is MNHEY and CDR2 SVGAGI. V dropped 5 bases and J dropped 3; count of bases not matched to a gene: 5. The CDR3 coding sequence is TGTGCCAGCAGTCAGGACAGGGGTTACTACGAGCAGTACTTC. Residues: CASSQDRGYYEQYF.

This clone appeared a few times. V is TRBV7-9 and J is TRBJ1-1; 9 bases map to TRBD1. The CDR3 loop spans 12 amino acids. Losses at the gene ends were 5 bases for V and 12 bases for J; bases not matched to a gene: 7. Germline CDR1 and CDR2: SEHNR and FQNEAQ (reference sequence). DNA of the CDR3: TGTGCCAGCAGCCTGGGACAGGGATTATCTTTCTTT. Protein sequence: CASSLGQGLSFF.

The chain links TRBV7-9 to TRBJ1-1; possibly TRBD1 for D (5 bases). Germline V gene lookup returns CDR1 SEHNR and CDR2 FQNEAQ (reference sequence). Trimming took off 3 bases at V and 2 bases at J, with 16 bases between the two ends. The CDR3 has 16 residues. The CDR3 reads CASSLQGTLLNTEAFF. DNA of the CDR3: TGTGCCAGCAGCTTGCAGGGAACTCTGCTAAACACTGAAGCTTTCTTT. The full variable domain, in which reference TRBV7-9 and TRBJ1-1 provide the parts outside the CDR3, is DTGVSQNPRHKITKRGQNVTFRCDPISEHNRLYWYRQTLGQGPEFLTYFQNEAQLEKSRLLSDRFSAERPKGSFSTLEIQRTEQGDSAMYLCASSLQGTLLNTEAFFGQGTRLTVV.

The sample holds a few counts of this clone. The genes are TRBV30 and TRBJ2-5, with 10 bases that match TRBD2. CDR3 size: 15 residues. Germline V lookup: CDR1 GTSNPN, CDR2 SVGIG (reference sequence). After removal of 7 bases from V and 5 bases from J, the junction contained 13 bases not matched to a gene. In nucleotides, the CDR3 is TGTGCCTTAAACGGGGCTAGCGGGAGAAGGGAGACCCAGTACTTC. It specifies CALNGASGRRETQYF. Together with reference TRBV30 and TRBJ2-5, the CDR3 gives the full variable domain: SQTIHQWPATLVQPVGSPLSLECTVEGTSNPNLYWYRQAAGRGLQLLFYSVGIGQISSEVPQNLSASRPQDRQFILSSKKLLLSDSGFYLCALNGASGRRETQYFGPGTRLLVL.

This chain links TRBV7-8 with TRBJ2-7; D is possibly TRBD1 (5 bases). There are 14 residues in the CDR3. From germline, CDR1 is SGHVS and CDR2 FQNEAQ. With 4 bases removed from V and 2 bases from J, the gap between germline ends came to 12 bases. CDR3 loop: CASSSRTKTYEQYF. The DNA of the CDR3 is TGTGCCAGCAGCTCGCGGACAAAAACCTACGAGCAGTACTTC.

V gene TRBV6-4 combines with J gene TRBJ1-2; perhaps TRBD1 as D (5 bases). Trimming cost V 0 bases and J 8 bases, with 10 bases left between them. The germline CDR1 and CDR2 sequences are MRHNA and SNTAGT. The CDR3 sequence is 13 residues long. CDR3 loop: CASSDSRGGGYTF. The CDR3 region has the DNA TGTGCCAGCAGTGACTCAAGGGGAGGGGGCTACACCTTC.

This chain links TRBV4-2 with TRBJ2-1, with TRBD2 identical over 11 bases. Germline loops: CDR1 LGHNA, CDR2 YNFKEQ. With 5 bases clipped from V and 2 bases from J, the junction kept 5 bases outside the gene matches. CDR3 length equals 16 residues. The CDR3 is CASSEIAGGTYNEQFF. The CDR3, as DNA: TGTGCCAGCAGCGAGATAGCGGGAGGGACCTACAATGAGCAGTTCTTC.

In its sample, this clone was seen once. The chain carries TRBV28 and TRBJ1-5; 8 bases are shared with TRBD1. The CDR3 totals 14 residues. Germline assignment: CDR1 MDHEN and CDR2 SYDVKM. With 10 bases clipped from V and 2 bases from J, the junction kept 7 bases outside the gene matches. CDR3 sequence reads: CATGQVGRNQPQHF. CDR3 in DNA: TGTGCCACGGGACAGGTTGGACGCAATCAGCCCCAGCATTTT.

This clone came up a few times. The chain joins TRBV20-1 to TRBJ2-7; tentatively, D is TRBD2 (5 bases). The V gene's germline CDR1 is DFQATT and CDR2 SNEGSKA (reference sequence). This CDR3 has 11 residues. The V and J ends lost 4 bases and 4 bases respectively, with 8 bases between them. The CDR3 bases are TGCAGTGCTACTCGACTATACGAGCAGTACTTC. It yields the protein CSATRLYEQYF.

Only a few counts were recorded for this clone. The chain combines TRBV14 with TRBJ1-1; D might be TRBD1 (5 bases). The CDR3 spans 14 residues. Trimming removed 9 bases at V and 1 base at J, with 15 bases between. Germline V gene sequence: CDR1 SGHDN, CDR2 FVKESK. In DNA, the CDR3 is TGTGCCAGTAAACACGGACAAACGAACACTGAAGCTTTCTTT. Protein: CASKHGQTNTEAFF.

This clone was detected a few times. This chain links TRBV29-1 with TRBJ2-3; maybe TRBD2 (5 bases). The CDR3 covers 13 residues. In germline, CDR1 is SQVTM, CDR2 ANQGSEA. With 7 bases removed from V and 7 bases from J, the gap between germline ends came to 18 bases. CDR3 region: CSAQSNGVNTQYF. DNA of the CDR3: TGCAGCGCACAATCCAACGGGGTGAATACGCAGTATTTT.

This clone was detected a few times. V usage is TRBV5-1 and J usage is TRBJ1-2, with D possibly TRBD1 on 5 matching bases. Germline V gene lookup returns CDR1 SGHRS and CDR2 YFSETQ. This CDR3 is 15 amino acids long. V dropped 4 bases and J dropped 4 bases, with 17 bases sitting between them. The CDR3 nucleotides read TGCGCCAGCAGCCCAGGGCGGGGGATTAGCTATGGCTACACCTTC. It specifies CASSPGRGISYGYTF.

This rearrangement joins TRBV28 to TRBJ1-2; D gene unclear. Germline V gene data show CDR1 as MDHEN and CDR2 as SYDVKM. This CDR3 spans 14 amino acids. Deletions cut 6 bases from V and 4 bases from J, with 15 bases between. The CDR3 bases are TGTGCCAGCAGCGGTGCGGGAACCACCTATGGCTACACCTTC. As protein: CASSGAGTTYGYTF.

The chain uses TRBV30 and TRBJ2-5; 9 positions agree with TRBD1. The CDR3 consists of 14 residues. CDR1 and CDR2 (germline): GTSNPN, SVGIG (reference sequence). V gave up 5 bases and J gave up 4 bases; unmatched junction bases: 8. The CDR3 DNA reads as TGTGCCTGGTGGACAGGGGAGTTTCGAGAGACCCAGTACTTC. Protein: CAWWTGEFRETQYF.

The CDR3 DNA is TGTGCCAGCAGCCAAGAAGTGCTAGCGGGAGCCACAGATACGCAGTATTTT. It encodes CASSQEVLAGATDTQYF. The rearrangement uses TRBV4-2 and TRBJ2-3, with 10 bases matching TRBD2. In germline, CDR1 is LGHNA, CDR2 YNFKEQ. The J segment lost 2 bases and the V segment lost 0 bases, leaving 5 bases of the junction unmatched. This CDR3 spans 17 amino acids.

The chain has TRBV30 and TRBJ2-5; D not certain. V lost 3 bases and J lost 5, with 10 bases in between. The CDR3 is 12 residues long. Looked up from germline, CDR1 is GTSNPN and CDR2 is SVGIG (reference sequence). Here the CDR3 DNA reads TGTGCCTGGAGGGAGTGGTTTGAGACCCAGTACTTC. This codes for CAWREWFETQYF.

This clone was detected only a few times. V is TRBV28 and J is TRBJ2-1; TRBD2 matches 9 bases. CDR1 MDHEN and CDR2 SYDVKM come from the germline V gene. Losses at the gene ends were 8 bases for V and 7 bases for J; bases not matched to a gene: 15. This CDR3 region has 16 residues. CDR3 bases: TGTGCCAGCCACGGTGGAGATAGCGGGAGTAGAAATGAGCAGTTCTTC. Protein product: CASHGGDSGSRNEQFF.

The chain couples TRBV6-5 to TRBJ2-6; D gene uncertain. Trimming shortened V by 2 bases and J by 2 bases, and 7 bases separated the two germline ends. Germline values: CDR1 MNHEY, CDR2 SVGAGI. CDR3 length equals 15 residues. In nucleotides, the CDR3 is TGTGCCAGCAGTTACGCGGCAGCTGGGGCCAACGTCCTGACTTTC. It codes for CASSYAAAGANVLTF.

A few counts support this clone. The chain is built from TRBV19 and TRBJ1-2; D not certain. V dropped 1 base and J dropped 2 bases, with 8 bases sitting between them. Per germline, CDR1 LNHDA and CDR2 SQIVND (reference sequence). The CDR3 length is 14 residues. CDR3 protein: CASSIVTNNYGYTF. The CDR3 DNA sequence: TGTGCCAGTAGTATAGTGACAAACAACTATGGCTACACCTTC.

This clone was found a few times. The chain employs TRBV18 and TRBJ1-1; D is unresolved. From germline, CDR1 is KGHSH and CDR2 LQKENI. The CDR3 runs 13 residues. Deletions cut 3 bases from V and 5 bases from J, with 10 bases between. CDR3 in DNA: TGTGCCAGCTCACCCAGCGAGGAGACTGAAGCTTTCTTT. Its protein product is CASSPSEETEAFF.

The table lists this clone with a few counts. The V and J genes are TRBV29-1 and TRBJ1-5; 8 positions agree with TRBD1. Germline trimming cut 4 bases from V and 1 base from J; bases unmatched to any gene: 9. Germline CDR1 and CDR2: SQVTM and ANQGSEA. The CDR3 runs to 16 residues. CDR3 sequence: CSVGELQGGSNQPQHF. The CDR3 DNA reads TGCAGCGTTGGAGAGTTACAGGGGGGAAGCAATCAGCCCCAGCATTTT.

The chain uses TRBV28 and TRBJ1-5; D remains unclear. Germline V gene lookup returns CDR1 MDHEN and CDR2 SYDVKM. The V and J ends lost 5 bases and 4 bases respectively, with 6 bases between them. CDR3 length: 12 residues. CDR3 region: CASSPINQPQHF. The DNA for the CDR3 is TGTGCCAGCAGTCCTATAAATCAGCCCCAGCATTTT.

The chain combines TRBV7-9 with TRBJ2-1; 10 bases align to TRBD2. With V trimmed by 5 bases and J by 7 bases, 8 bases remained unmatched. Germline assignment: CDR1 SEHNR and CDR2 FQNEAQ (reference sequence). The CDR3 totals 15 residues. The chain's CDR3 is CASSPPGTSENEQFF. The CDR3 nucleotides are TGTGCCAGCAGCCCGCCCGGGACTAGCGAGAATGAGCAGTTCTTC.

V gene TRBV9 combines with J gene TRBJ1-5, with TRBD1 identical over 7 bases. Per the germline V gene, CDR1 is SGDLS and CDR2 is YYNGEE. V shed 4 bases, J shed 3 bases, and the junction held 4 bases outside the gene matches. The CDR3 has 14 residues. CDR3 region: CASSPTGVNQPQHF. The CDR3 coding sequence is TGTGCCAGCAGCCCTACAGGGGTCAATCAGCCCCAGCATTTT.

Only a few counts were recorded for this clone. The rearrangement joins TRBV5-1 to TRBJ2-1, with TRBD1 matching 8 bases. This CDR3 contains 15 residues. Germline V gene lookup returns CDR1 SGHRS and CDR2 YFSETQ. V dropped 2 bases and J dropped 3; count of bases not matched to a gene: 4. CDR3 sequence: CASSFGQGLYNEQFF. The CDR3 nucleotides read TGCGCCAGCAGCTTCGGACAGGGCCTCTACAATGAGCAGTTCTTC.